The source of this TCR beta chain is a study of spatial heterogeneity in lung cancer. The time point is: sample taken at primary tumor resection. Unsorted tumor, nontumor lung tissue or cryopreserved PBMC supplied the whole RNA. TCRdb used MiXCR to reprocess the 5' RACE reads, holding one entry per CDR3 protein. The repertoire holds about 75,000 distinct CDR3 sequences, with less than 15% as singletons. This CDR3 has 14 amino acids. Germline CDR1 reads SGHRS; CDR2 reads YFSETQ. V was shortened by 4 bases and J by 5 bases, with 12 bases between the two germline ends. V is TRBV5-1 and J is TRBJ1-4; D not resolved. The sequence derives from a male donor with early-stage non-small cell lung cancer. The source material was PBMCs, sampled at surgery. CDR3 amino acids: CASSPMTPNEKLFF. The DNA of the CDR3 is TGCGCCAGCAGCCCCATGACCCCCAATGAAAAACTGTTTTTT. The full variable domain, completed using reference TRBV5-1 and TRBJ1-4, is KAGVTQTPRYLIKTRGQQVTLSCSPISGHRSVSWYQQTPGQGLQFLFEYFSETQRNKGNFPGRFSGRQFSNSRSEMNVSTLELGDSALYLCASSPMTPNEKLFFGSGTQLSVL.